This entry features one TCR beta chain sequence. Antigen: not known. Losses at the gene ends were 5 bases for V and 8 bases for J; bases not matched to a gene: 8. The CDR3 runs 14 residues. The germline CDR1 and CDR2 sequences are SGHKS and YYEKEE (reference sequence). This entry is derived from a study of T cells in Graves' hyperthyroidism and ophthalmopathy. Overall study results and limits: Blood also contained most expanded thyroid clonotypes above 0.001.

TCR beta CDR3 regions were amplified from RNA. TCR CDR3 regions were first amplified by RT-PCR with HTBI primers. TCRdb redid the calling of the multiplex PCR reads with MiXCR, one entry per CDR3 protein. The repertoire holds more than 350,000 distinct CDR3 sequences, with approximately 18% as singletons. Aged 18 to 65, the patients had hyperthyroidism that was newly diagnosed and had lasted under 2 months. Criteria for exclusion of patients were uncontrolled infection, other autoimmune disease, pregnancy or lactation. Based on clinical symptoms, serum thyroxine and TRAb, thyroid ultrasound and orbital computed tomography, diagnoses were reached.

The chain has TRBV5-5 and TRBJ2-1, with 9 bases fitting TRBD2. The sample comprised blood. The clonotype originates from a woman aged 25 to 45 with Graves' hyperthyroidism that later progressed to Graves' ophthalmopathy. Written as DNA, the CDR3 is TGTGCCAGCAGAGGCGGGGGGGCTACCTATGAGCAGTTCTTC. Translation: CASRGGGATYEQFF.